The 2 T cell receptor beta chains reported below all come from one sample, sequenced in a study of breast tumors, draining lymph nodes, adjacent tissues. Samples came from axillary lymph nodes draining the breast cancer. MiXCR was run by TCRdb on the multiplex PCR reads, yielding one entry per CDR3 protein. The profile shows around 300,000 distinct CDR3 sequences, over 25% of them singletons. Material: axillary lymph node tissue. These receptors originate from a female donor with breast cancer. Some clones in this sample may be carry-over from other donors' samples.

This clonotype was observed many times. This rearrangement joins TRBV9 to TRBJ2-7, with D tentatively TRBD2 (7 bases). The CDR3 totals 13 residues. The germline gives CDR1 SGDLS, CDR2 YYNGEE. The V gene lost 5 bases and the J gene lost 7 bases, with 16 bases spanning the gap. This CDR3 is CASSRTAGAEQYF. CDR3 DNA: TGTGCCAGCAGTCGGACGGCGGGGGCTGAGCAGTACTTC.

This clonotype was observed at least ten times. The chain links TRBV7-2 to TRBJ2-5; no definite D call. In germline, CDR1 is SGHTA, CDR2 FQGNSA. The CDR3 runs 12 residues. The ends were cut back, 1 base at V and 5 bases at J, with 5 bases in the middle. CDR3: CASSLVRETQYF. The CDR3 DNA reads TGTGCCAGCAGCTTAGTCCGGGAGACCCAGTACTTC.